This T cell receptor (beta chain) was observed in a study of T cell repertoires in cytomegalovirus infection. Across the study: Public TCR beta signatures marked donors with CMV infection and the matching HLA.

Findings of the study overall: In two of eight donors, the top clonotype was HLA-C-restricted CMV-specific. Frequencies of public TCR beta families were cumulated, and this identified carriers of CMV plus the relevant HLA.

TCRdb re-called the reads through MiXCR, storing one row per CDR3 protein. The table has hundreds of thousands of distinct CDR3 sequences, 29% seen once; the top ten hold about 19%. This CDR3 has 17 amino acids. Germline V gives CDR1 SEHNR, CDR2 FQNEAQ (reference sequence). V was clipped by 7 bases and J by 4 bases, with 23 bases between them. This clonotype was found many times. The antigen is unknown. The source of this sequence is a human donor in good health (CMV status not recorded). Some clones in this sample may be carry-over from other donors' samples. The source material was cultured PBMCs, sampled from culture after CMV antigen stimulation. The rearrangement uses TRBV7-9 and TRBJ2-1; the D is unclear. The CDR3 here is CASTGLTIDRVYNEQFF. DNA for the CDR3: TGTGCCAGCACCGGTCTGACCATCGACCGCGTATACAATGAGCAGTTCTTC.